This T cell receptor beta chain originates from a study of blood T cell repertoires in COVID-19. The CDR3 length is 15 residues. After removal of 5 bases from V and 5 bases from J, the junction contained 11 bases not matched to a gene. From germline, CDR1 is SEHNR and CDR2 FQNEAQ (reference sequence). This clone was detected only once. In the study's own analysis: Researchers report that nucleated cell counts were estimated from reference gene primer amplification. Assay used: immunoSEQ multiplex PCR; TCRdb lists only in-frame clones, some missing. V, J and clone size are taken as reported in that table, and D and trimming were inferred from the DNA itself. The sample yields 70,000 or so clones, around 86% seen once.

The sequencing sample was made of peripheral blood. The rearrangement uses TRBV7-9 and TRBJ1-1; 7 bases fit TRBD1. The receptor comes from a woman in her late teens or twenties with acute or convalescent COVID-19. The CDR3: CASSPRQGGGTEAFF. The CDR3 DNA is TGTGCCAGCAGCCCCCGACAGGGAGGAGGAACTGAAGCTTTCTTT.